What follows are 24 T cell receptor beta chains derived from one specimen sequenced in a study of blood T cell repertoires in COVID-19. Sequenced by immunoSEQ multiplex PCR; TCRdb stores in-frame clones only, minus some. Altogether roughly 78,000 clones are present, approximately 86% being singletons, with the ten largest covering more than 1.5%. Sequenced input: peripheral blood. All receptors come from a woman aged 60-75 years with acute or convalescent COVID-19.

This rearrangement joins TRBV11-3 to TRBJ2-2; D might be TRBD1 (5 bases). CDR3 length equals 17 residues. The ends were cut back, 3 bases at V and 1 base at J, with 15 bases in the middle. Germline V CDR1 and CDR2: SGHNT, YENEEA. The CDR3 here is CASSFQAGAQNTGELFF. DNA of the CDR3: TGTGCCAGCAGCTTTCAGGCTGGGGCACAGAACACCGGGGAGCTGTTTTTT.

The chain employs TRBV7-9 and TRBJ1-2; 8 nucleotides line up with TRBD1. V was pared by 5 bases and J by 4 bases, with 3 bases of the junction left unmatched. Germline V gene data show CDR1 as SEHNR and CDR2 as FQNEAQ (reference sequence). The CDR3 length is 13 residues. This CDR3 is CASSLGTGYGYTF. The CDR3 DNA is TGTGCCAGCAGCCTTGGGACAGGCTATGGCTACACCTTC.

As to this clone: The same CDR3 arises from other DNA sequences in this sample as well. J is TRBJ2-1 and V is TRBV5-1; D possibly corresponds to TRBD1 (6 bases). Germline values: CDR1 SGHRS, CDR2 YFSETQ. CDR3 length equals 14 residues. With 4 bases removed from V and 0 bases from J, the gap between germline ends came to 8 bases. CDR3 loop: CASSPDSSYNEQFF. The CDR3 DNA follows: TGCGCCAGCAGCCCGGACAGCTCCTACAATGAGCAGTTCTTC.

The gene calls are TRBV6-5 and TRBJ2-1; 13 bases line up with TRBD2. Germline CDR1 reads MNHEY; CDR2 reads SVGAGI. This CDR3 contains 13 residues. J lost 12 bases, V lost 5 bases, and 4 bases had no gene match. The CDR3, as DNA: TGTGCCAGCAGTACGGGACTAGCGGGATCGCAGTTCTTC. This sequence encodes CASSTGLAGSQFF.

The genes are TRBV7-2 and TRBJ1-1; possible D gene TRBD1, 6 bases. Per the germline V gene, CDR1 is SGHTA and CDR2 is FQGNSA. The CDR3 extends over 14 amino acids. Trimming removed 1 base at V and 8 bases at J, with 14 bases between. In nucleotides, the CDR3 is TGTGCCAGCAGCTTAGGAACGACAGGCCGAGAAGCTTTCTTT. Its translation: CASSLGTTGREAFF.

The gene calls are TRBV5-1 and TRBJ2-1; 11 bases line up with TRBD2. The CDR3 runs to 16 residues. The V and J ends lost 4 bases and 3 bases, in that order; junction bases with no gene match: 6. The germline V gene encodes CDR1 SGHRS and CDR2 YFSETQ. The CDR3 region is CASSQTSGSRYNEQFF. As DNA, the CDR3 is TGCGCCAGCAGCCAAACTAGCGGGAGCCGCTACAATGAGCAGTTCTTC.

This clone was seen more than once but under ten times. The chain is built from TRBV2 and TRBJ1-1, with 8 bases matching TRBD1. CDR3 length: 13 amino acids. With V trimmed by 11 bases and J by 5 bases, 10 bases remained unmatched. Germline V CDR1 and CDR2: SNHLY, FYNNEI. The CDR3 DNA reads TGTGCCCATTCCGGGACAGGCTATACTGAAGCTTTCTTT. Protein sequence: CAHSGTGYTEAFF.

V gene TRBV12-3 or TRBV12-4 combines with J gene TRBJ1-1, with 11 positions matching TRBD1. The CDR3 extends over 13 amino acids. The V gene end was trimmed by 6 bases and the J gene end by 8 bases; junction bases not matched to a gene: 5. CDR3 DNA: TGTGCCAGCAGCCGGACAGGGGGCCTCGAAGCTTTCTTT. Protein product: CASSRTGGLEAFF.

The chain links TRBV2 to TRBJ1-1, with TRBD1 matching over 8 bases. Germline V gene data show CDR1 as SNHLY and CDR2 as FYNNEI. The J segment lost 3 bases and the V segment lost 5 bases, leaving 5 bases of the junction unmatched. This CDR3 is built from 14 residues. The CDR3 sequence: CASSFQGADTEAFF. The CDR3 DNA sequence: TGTGCCAGCAGTTTTCAGGGGGCCGACACTGAAGCTTTCTTT.

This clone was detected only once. The CDR3 region has the DNA TGTGCCAGCATGCGACAGGGCATGAACACCGGGGAGCTGTTTTTT. Amino acids: CASMRQGMNTGELFF. This chain links TRBV7-9 with TRBJ2-2, with 7 bases matching TRBD1. The length of the CDR3 is 15 residues. V lost 7 bases, J lost 1 base, and 6 bases stayed unmatched. Germline V CDR1 and CDR2: SEHNR, FQNEAQ (reference sequence). The complete variable domain, with remaining parts taken from reference TRBV7-9 and TRBJ2-2, reads DTGVSQNPRHKITKRGQNVTFRCDPISEHNRLYWYRQTLGQGPEFLTYFQNEAQLEKSRLLSDRFSAERPKGSFSTLEIQRTEQGDSAMYLCASMRQGMNTGELFFGEGSRLTVL.

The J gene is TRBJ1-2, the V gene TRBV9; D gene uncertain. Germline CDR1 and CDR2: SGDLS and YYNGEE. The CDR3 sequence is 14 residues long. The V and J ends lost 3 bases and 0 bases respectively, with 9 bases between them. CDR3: CASSATTTNYGYTF. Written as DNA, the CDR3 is TGTGCCAGCAGCGCTACCACTACTAACTATGGCTACACCTTC.

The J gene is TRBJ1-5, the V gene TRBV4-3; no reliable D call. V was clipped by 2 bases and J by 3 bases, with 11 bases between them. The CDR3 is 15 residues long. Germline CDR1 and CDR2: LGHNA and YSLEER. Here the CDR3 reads CASSQNRGNNQPQHF. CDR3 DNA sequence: TGCGCCAGCAGCCAAAATCGCGGGAACAATCAGCCCCAGCATTTT.

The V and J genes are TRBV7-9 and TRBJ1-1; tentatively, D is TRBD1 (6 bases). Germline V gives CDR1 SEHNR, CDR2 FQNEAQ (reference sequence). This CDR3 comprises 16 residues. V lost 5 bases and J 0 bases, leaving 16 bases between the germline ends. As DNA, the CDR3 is TGTGCCAGCAGCGATTCCAGGGGAGCCATGAACACTGAAGCTTTCTTT. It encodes CASSDSRGAMNTEAFF.

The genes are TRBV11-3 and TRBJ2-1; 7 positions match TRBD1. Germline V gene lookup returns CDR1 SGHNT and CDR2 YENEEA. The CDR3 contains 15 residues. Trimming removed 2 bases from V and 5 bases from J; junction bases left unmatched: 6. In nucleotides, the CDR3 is TGTGCCAGCAGCTTATTTGGGACAGAGCACAATGAGCAGTTCTTC. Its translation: CASSLFGTEHNEQFF.

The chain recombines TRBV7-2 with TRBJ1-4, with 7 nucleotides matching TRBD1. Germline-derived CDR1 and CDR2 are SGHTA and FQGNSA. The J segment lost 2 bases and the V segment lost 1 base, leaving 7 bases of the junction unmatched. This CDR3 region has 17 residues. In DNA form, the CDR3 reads TGTGCCAGCAGCTTAGTAGGGGGCTTAATGACTAATGAAAAACTGTTTTTT. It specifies CASSLVGGLMTNEKLFF.

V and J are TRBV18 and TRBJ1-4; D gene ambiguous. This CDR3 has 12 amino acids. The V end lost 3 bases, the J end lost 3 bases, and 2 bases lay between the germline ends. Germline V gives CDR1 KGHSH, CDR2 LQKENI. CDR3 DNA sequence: TGTGCCAGCTCACCCTCTAATGAAAAACTGTTTTTT. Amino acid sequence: CASSPSNEKLFF.

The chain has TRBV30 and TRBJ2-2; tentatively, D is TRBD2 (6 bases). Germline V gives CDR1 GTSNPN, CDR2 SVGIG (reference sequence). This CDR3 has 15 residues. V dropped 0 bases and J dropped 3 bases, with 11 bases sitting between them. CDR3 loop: CAWSVRGIYTGELFF. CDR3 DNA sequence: TGTGCCTGGAGTGTACGGGGGATTTACACCGGGGAGCTGTTTTTT.

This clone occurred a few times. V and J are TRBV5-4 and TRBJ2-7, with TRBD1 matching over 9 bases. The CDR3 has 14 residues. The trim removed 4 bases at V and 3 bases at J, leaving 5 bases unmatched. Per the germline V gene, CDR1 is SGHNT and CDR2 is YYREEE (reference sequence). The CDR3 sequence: CASSMWDRDYEQYF. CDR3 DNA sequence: TGTGCCAGCAGCATGTGGGACAGGGACTACGAGCAGTACTTC. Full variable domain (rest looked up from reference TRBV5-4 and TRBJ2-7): ETGVTQSPTHLIKTRGQQVTLRCSSQSGHNTVSWYQQALGQGPQFIFQYYREEENGRGNFPPRFSGLQFPNYSSELNVNALELDDSALYLCASSMWDRDYEQYFGPGTRLTVT.

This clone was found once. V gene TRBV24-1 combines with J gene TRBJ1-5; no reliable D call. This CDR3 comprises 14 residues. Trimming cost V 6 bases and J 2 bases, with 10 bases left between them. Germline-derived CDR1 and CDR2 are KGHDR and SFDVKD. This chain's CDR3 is CATSHAGGNQPQHF. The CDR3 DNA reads TGTGCCACCAGTCATGCGGGAGGCAATCAGCCCCAGCATTTT.

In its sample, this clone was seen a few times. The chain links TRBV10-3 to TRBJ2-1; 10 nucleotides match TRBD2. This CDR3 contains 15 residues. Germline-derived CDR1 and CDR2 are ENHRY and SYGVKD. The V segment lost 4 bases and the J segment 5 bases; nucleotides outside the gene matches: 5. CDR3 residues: CAISGERGGNNEQFF. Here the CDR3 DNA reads TGTGCCATCAGTGGCGAGCGGGGGGGCAACAATGAGCAGTTCTTC.

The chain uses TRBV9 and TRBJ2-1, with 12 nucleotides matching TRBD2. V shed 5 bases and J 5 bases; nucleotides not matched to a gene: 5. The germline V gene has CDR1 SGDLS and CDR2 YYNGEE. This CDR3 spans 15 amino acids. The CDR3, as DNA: TGTGCCAGCAGTTTGGCTAGCGGGAGGGACAATGAGCAGTTCTTC. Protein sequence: CASSLASGRDNEQFF.

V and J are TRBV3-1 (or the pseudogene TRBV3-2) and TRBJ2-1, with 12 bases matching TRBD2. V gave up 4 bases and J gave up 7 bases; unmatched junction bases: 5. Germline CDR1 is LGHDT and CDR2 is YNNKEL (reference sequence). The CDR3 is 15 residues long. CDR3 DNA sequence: TGTGCCAGCAGCCTGGGACTAGCGGGCCCAAATGAGCAGTTCTTC. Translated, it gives CASSLGLAGPNEQFF.

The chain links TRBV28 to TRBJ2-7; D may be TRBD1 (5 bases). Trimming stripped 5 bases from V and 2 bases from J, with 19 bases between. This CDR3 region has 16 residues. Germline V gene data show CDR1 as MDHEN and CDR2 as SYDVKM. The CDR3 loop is CASSAPRAGSTYEQYF. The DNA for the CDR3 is TGTGCCAGCAGTGCCCCCCGGGCAGGGTCCACCTACGAGCAGTACTTC. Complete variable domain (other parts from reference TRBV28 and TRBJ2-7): DVKVTQSSRYLVKRTGEKVFLECVQDMDHENMFWYRQDPGLGLRLIYFSYDVKMKEKGDIPEGYSVSREKKERFSLILESASTNQTSMYLCASSAPRAGSTYEQYFGPGTRLTVT.

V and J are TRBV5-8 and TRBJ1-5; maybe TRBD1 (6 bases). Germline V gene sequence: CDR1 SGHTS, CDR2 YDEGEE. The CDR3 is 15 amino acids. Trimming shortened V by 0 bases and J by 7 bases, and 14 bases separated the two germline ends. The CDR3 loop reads CASSLGDTAAQPQHF. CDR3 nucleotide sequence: TGTGCCAGCAGCTTGGGGGACACCGCCGCCCAGCCCCAGCATTTT.